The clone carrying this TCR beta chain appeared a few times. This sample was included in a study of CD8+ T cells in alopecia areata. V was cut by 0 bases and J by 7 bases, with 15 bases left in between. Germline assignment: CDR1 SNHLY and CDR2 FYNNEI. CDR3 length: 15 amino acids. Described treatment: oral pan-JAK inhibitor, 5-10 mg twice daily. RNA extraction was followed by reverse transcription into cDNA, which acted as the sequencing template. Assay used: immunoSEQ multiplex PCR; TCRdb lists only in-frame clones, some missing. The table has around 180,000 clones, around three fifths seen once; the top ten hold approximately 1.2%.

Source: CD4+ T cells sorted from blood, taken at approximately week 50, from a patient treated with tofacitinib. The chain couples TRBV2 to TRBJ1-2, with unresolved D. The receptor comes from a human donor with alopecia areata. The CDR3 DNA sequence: TGTGCCAGCAGTGAAGCGGCAGGTCCTTTGAGTGGCTACACCTTC. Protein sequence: CASSEAAGPLSGYTF.